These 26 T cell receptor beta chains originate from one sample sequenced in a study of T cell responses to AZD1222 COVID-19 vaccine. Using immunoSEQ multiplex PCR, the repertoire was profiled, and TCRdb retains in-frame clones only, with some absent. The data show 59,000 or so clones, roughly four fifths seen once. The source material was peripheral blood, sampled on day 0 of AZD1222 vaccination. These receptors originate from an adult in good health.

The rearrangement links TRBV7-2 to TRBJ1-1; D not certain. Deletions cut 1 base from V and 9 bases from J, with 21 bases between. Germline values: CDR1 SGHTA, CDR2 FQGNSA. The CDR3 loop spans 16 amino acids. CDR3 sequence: CASSLEAFVGDLQAFF. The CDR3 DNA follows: TGTGCCAGCAGCTTAGAAGCGTTTGTGGGAGACCTCCAAGCTTTCTTT. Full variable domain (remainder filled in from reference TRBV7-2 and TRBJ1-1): GAGVSQSPSNKVTEKGKDVELRCDPISGHTALYWYRQSLGQGLEFLIYFQGNSAPDKSGLPSDRFSAERTGGSVSTLTIQRTQQEDSAVYLCASSLEAFVGDLQAFFGQGTRLTVV.

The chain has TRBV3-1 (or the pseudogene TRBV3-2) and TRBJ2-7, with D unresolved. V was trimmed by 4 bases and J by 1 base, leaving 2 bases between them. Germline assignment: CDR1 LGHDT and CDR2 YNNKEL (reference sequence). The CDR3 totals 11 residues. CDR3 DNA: TGTGCCAGCAGCCGATCCTACGAGCAGTACTTC. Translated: CASSRSYEQYF.

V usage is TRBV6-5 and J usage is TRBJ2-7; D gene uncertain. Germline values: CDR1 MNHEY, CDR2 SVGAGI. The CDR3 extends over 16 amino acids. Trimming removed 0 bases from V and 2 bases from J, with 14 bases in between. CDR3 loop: CASSYSRASDTYEQYF. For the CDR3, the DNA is TGTGCCAGCAGTTACTCTAGAGCATCTGACACCTACGAGCAGTACTTC.

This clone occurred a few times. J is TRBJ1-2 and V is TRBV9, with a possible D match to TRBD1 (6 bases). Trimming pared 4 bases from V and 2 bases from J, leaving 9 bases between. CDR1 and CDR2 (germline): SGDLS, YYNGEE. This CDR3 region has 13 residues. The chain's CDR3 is CASSPGQNYGYTF. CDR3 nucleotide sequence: TGTGCCAGCAGCCCCGGACAGAACTATGGCTACACCTTC.

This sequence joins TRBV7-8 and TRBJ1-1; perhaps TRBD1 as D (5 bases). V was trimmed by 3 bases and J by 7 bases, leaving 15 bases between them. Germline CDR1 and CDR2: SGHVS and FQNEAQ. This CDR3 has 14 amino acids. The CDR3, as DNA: TGTGCCAGCAGCTTGGGGACGGTCTCGGGTGAAGCTTTCTTT. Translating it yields CASSLGTVSGEAFF.

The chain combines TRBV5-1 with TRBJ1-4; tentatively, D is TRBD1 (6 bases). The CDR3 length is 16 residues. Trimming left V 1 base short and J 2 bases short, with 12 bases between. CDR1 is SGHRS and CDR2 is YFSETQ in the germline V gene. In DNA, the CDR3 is TGCGCCAGCAGCTTGAATCCGACAGGCACTAATGAAAAACTGTTTTTT. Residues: CASSLNPTGTNEKLFF.

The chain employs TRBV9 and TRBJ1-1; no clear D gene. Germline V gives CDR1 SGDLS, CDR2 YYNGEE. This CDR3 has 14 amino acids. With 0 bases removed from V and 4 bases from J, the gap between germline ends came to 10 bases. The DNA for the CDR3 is TGTGCCAGCAGCGTAGGAGGGAGTCGCACTGAAGCTTTCTTT. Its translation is CASSVGGSRTEAFF.

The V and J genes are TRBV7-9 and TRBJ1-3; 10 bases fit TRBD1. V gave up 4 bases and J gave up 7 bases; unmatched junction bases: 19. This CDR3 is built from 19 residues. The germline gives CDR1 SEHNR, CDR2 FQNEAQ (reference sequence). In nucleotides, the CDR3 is TGTGCCAGCAGCTCCCCGAGCGGATGGGACAGGGGCACTTGGAACACCATATATTTT. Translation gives CASSSPSGWDRGTWNTIYF.

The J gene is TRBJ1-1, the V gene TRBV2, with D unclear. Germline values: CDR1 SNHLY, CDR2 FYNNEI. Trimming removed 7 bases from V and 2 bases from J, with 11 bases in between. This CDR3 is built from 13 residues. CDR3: CASKVGRNTEAFF. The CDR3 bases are TGTGCCAGCAAGGTTGGGAGAAACACTGAAGCTTTCTTT.

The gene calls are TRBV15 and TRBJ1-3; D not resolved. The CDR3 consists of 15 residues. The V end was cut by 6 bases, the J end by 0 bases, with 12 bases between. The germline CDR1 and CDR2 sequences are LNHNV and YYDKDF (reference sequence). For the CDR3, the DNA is TGTGCCACCAGGGGAGAGGCGCGCTCTGGAAACACCATATATTTT. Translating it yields CATRGEARSGNTIYF.

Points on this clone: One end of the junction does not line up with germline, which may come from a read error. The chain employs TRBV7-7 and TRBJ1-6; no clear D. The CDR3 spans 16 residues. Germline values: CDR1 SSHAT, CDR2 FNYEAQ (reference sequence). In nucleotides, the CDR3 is TGTGCTAGCAGCTTAGTGGTATATACCTATAATTCACCCCTCCACTTT. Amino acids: CASSLVVYTYNSPLHF.

CDR3 nucleotide sequence: TGTGCCAGCAGCTTCGACCAACTAGGGGTTTACGAGCAGTACTTC. Translated: CASSFDQLGVYEQYF. The rearrangement joins TRBV7-9 to TRBJ2-7; perhaps D is TRBD1 or TRBD2 (5 bases each). The length of the CDR3 is 15 residues. In germline, CDR1 is SEHNR, CDR2 FQNEAQ (reference sequence). Trimming took 3 bases from V and 4 from J, leaving 16 bases between them.

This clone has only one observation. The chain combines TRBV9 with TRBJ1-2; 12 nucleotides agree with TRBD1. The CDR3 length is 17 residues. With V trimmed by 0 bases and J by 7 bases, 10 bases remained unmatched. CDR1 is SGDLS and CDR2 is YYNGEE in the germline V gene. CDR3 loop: CASSVGIGDRGRPGYTF. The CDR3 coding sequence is TGTGCCAGCAGCGTAGGTATCGGGGACAGGGGGCGACCTGGCTACACCTTC.

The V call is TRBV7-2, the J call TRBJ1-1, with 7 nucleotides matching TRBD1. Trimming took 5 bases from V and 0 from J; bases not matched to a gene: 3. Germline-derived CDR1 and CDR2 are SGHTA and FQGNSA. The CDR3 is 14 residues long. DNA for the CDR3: TGTGCCAGCAGCCGGGGACAGTTGAACACTGAAGCTTTCTTT. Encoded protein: CASSRGQLNTEAFF.

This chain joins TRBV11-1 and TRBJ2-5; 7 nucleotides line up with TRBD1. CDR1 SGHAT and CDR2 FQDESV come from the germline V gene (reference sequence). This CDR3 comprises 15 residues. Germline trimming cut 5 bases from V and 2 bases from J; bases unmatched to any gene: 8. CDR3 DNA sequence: TGTGCCAGCAGCCCCGACAGGGCGTTACAAGAGACCCAGTACTTC. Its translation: CASSPDRALQETQYF.

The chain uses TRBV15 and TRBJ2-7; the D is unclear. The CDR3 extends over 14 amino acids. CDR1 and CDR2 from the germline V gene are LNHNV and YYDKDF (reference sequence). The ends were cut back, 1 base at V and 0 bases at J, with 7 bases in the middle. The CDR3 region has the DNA TGTGCCACCAGCAGAGGAGGTAGCTCCTACGAGCAGTACTTC. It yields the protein CATSRGGSSYEQYF.

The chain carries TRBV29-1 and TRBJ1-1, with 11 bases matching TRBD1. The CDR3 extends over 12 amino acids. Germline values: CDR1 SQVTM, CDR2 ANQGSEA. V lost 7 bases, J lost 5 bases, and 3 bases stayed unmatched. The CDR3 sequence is CSAGTGGTEAFF. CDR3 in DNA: TGCAGCGCCGGGACAGGGGGAACTGAAGCTTTCTTT.

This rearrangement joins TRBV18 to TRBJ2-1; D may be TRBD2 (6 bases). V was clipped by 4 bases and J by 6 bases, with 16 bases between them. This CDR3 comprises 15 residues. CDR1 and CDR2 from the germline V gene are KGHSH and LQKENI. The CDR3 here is CASSHLSREINEQFF. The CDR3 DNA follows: TGTGCCAGCTCACACCTTAGCCGGGAGATCAATGAGCAGTTCTTC.

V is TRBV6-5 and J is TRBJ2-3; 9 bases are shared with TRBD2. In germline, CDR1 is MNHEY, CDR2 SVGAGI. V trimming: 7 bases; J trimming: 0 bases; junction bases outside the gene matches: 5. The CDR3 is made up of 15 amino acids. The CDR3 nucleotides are TGTGCCAGCATCCTAGCGGGGATTAGCACAGATACGCAGTATTTT. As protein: CASILAGISTDTQYF.

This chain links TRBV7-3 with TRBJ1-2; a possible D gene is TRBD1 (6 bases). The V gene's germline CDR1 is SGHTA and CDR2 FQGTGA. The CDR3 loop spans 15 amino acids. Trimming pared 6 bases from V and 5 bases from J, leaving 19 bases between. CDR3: CASSPQGTTSYGYTF. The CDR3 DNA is TGTGCCAGCAGTCCGCAGGGGACCACCTCATATGGCTACACCTTC.

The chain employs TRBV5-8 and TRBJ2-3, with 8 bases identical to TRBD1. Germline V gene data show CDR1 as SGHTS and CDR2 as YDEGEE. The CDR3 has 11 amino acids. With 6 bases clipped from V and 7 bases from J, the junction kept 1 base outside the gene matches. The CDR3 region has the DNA TGTGCCAGCAACAGGGGGAATACGCAGTATTTT. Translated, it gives CASNRGNTQYF. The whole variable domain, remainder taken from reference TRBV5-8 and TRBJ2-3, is EAGVTQSPTHLIKTRGQQATLRCSPISGHTSVYWYQQALGLGLQFLLWYDEGEERNRGNFPPRFSGRQFPNYSSELNVNALELEDSALYLCASNRGNTQYFGPGTRLTVL.

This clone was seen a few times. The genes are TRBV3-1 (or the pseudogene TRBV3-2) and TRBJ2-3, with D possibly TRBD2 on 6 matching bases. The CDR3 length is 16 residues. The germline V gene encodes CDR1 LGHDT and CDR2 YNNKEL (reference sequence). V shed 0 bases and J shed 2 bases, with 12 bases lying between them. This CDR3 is CASSQDAGGVTDTQYF. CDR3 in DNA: TGTGCCAGCAGCCAAGATGCGGGCGGGGTCACAGATACGCAGTATTTT.

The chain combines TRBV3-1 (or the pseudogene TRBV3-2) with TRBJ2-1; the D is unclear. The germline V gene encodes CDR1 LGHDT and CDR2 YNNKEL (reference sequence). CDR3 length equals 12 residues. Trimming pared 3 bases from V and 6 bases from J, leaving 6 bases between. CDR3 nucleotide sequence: TGTGCCAGCAGCCATCTTGGCAATGAGCAGTTCTTC. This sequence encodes CASSHLGNEQFF.

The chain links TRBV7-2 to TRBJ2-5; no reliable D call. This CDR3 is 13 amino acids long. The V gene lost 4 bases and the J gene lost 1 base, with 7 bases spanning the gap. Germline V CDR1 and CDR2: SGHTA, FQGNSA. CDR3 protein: CASSSRFQETQYF. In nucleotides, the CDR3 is TGTGCCAGCAGCTCCAGGTTCCAAGAGACCCAGTACTTC.

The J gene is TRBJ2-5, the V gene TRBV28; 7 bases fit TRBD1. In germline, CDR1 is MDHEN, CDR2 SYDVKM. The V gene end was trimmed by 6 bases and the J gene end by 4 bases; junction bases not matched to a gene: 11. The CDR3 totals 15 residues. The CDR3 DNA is TGTGCCAGCAGCGCCCTCAAAGGGGGCCCAGAGACCCAGTACTTC. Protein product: CASSALKGGPETQYF.

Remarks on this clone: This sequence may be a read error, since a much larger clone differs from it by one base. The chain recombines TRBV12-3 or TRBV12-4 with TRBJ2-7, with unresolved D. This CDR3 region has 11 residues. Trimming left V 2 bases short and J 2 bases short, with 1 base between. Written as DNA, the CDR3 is TGTGCCAGCAGTTTAACCTACGAGCAGTACTTC. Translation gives CASSLTYEQYF.